Presented here are 16 T cell receptor beta chains from one specimen sequenced in a study of a mutant IDH1 vaccine in newly diagnosed glioma. For these receptors, no antigen is known. Stated time point: week 23, last vaccination. A single vaccine dose contained 300 ug of mutant IDH1 20-mer peptide, and topical imiquimod was used with it. The method was immunoSEQ multiplex PCR; TCRdb's version includes in-frame clones alone and lacks a portion of them. The top ten clones hold 7.5% to 10% of a sample with 52,000 or so clones, 80% to 85% of them seen once. The source material was PBMCs, sampled from a glioma patient whose treatment included an IDH1 peptide vaccine. These receptors all stem from a woman between 35 and 50 years old with glioma. Some clones in this sample may be carry-over from other donors' samples.

V gene TRBV5-1 combines with J gene TRBJ2-5; D is undetermined. The ends were cut back, 0 bases at V and 2 bases at J, with 8 bases in the middle. CDR3 length: 14 amino acids. Germline V gene data show CDR1 as SGHRS and CDR2 as YFSETQ. The CDR3 DNA reads TGCGCCAGCAGCTTGGAGCAGGAACAAGAGACCCAGTACTTC. It encodes CASSLEQEQETQYF.

The CDR3 protein is CVNRTGYGERGYTF. The CDR3 DNA reads TGTGTTAACCGGACAGGTTACGGGGAAAGAGGCTACACCTTC. The J gene is TRBJ1-2, the V gene TRBV6-1; TRBD1 aligns across 7 bases. Germline V gene lookup returns CDR1 MNHNS and CDR2 SASEGT. The CDR3 spans 14 residues.

This clone showed up just a few times. The genes are TRBV6-5 and TRBJ1-1; D not resolved. The CDR3 length is 16 residues. V lost 4 bases, J lost 1 base, and 16 bases lay in between. From germline, CDR1 is MNHEY and CDR2 SVGAGI. CDR3 loop: CASSSPGHTTNTEAFF. DNA for the CDR3: TGTGCCAGCAGTTCTCCGGGCCATACAACGAACACTGAAGCTTTCTTT.

V gene TRBV6-1 combines with J gene TRBJ1-6; D remains unclear. V shed 2 bases and J shed 8 bases, with 7 bases lying between them. CDR1 and CDR2 from the germline V gene are MNHNS and SASEGT. The CDR3 loop spans 13 amino acids. CDR3: CASSETLDSPLHF. CDR3 coding DNA: TGTGCCAGCAGTGAAACCTTGGATTCACCCCTCCACTTT.

The CDR3 sequence: CASSSSGGGRTQYF. The CDR3 coding sequence is TGCGCCAGCAGCTCTAGCGGGGGGGGGCGAACGCAGTATTTT. The V and J genes are TRBV5-1 and TRBJ2-3, with 12 bases fitting TRBD2. CDR3 length equals 14 residues. In germline, CDR1 is SGHRS, CDR2 YFSETQ. V dropped 3 bases and J dropped 9; count of bases not matched to a gene: 5.

This CDR3 reads CASSPTGTGLDTEAFF. CDR3 coding DNA: TGTGCCAGCTCACCAACCGGGACAGGGTTGGACACTGAAGCTTTCTTT. The chain joins TRBV18 to TRBJ1-1; TRBD1 matches 9 bases. Germline V CDR1 and CDR2: KGHSH, LQKENI. Trimming removed 2 bases from V and 3 bases from J; junction bases left unmatched: 7. The CDR3 is 16 amino acids.

The chain employs TRBV19 and TRBJ1-4, with TRBD1 as a possible D gene (6 bases). The germline V gene has CDR1 LNHDA and CDR2 SQIVND (reference sequence). There are 15 residues in the CDR3. The V end was cut by 4 bases, the J end by 0 bases, with 9 bases between. Here the CDR3 DNA reads TGTGCCAGTAGTAGGCGGACAGCAACTAATGAAAAACTGTTTTTT. It is translated as CASSRRTATNEKLFF.

The chain links TRBV7-9 to TRBJ2-2; 8 bases match TRBD1. Germline-derived CDR1 and CDR2 are SEHNR and FQNEAQ (reference sequence). Germline trimming cut 5 bases from V and 2 bases from J; bases unmatched to any gene: 7. CDR3 size: 16 residues. In DNA form, the CDR3 reads TGTGCCAGCAGCCCCCCATCAGGGGGCAACACCGGGGAGCTGTTTTTT. It is translated as CASSPPSGGNTGELFF. Filled out from reference TRBV7-9 and TRBJ2-2, the complete variable domain reads DTGVSQNPRHKITKRGQNVTFRCDPISEHNRLYWYRQTLGQGPEFLTYFQNEAQLEKSRLLSDRFSAERPKGSFSTLEIQRTEQGDSAMYLCASSPPSGGNTGELFFGEGSRLTVL.

The chain recombines TRBV5-6 with TRBJ1-4, with D possibly being TRBD1 (5 bases). Germline V gene lookup returns CDR1 SGHDT and CDR2 YYEEEE. The CDR3 is 13 amino acids. The V and J ends lost 7 bases and 8 bases respectively, with 15 bases between them. CDR3: CASADGGREKLFF. In nucleotides, the CDR3 is TGTGCCAGCGCAGATGGGGGAAGAGAAAAACTGTTTTTT.

CDR3 loop: CASSFPAATPSNTEAFF. CDR3 nucleotides: TGTGCCAGCAGCTTCCCGGCGGCGACTCCTTCGAACACTGAAGCTTTCTTT. The V call is TRBV7-9, the J call TRBJ1-1; no clear D. Germline V gene sequence: CDR1 SEHNR, CDR2 FQNEAQ (reference sequence). Trimming stripped 3 bases from V and 1 base from J, with 18 bases between. CDR3 length: 17 amino acids.

V and J are TRBV18 and TRBJ2-3; 9 positions agree with TRBD1. Germline trimming cut 6 bases from V and 5 bases from J; bases unmatched to any gene: 9. The germline V gene has CDR1 KGHSH and CDR2 LQKENI. CDR3 length: 15 amino acids. The CDR3 DNA follows: TGTGCCAGCTCCCTCTCGACAGGGGGAAGAGATACGCAGTATTTT. Its translation: CASSLSTGGRDTQYF.

The V gene is TRBV30, the J gene TRBJ2-6; 9 nucleotides match TRBD1. Germline V gene lookup returns CDR1 GTSNPN and CDR2 SVGIG (reference sequence). The CDR3 is 16 residues long. V shed 8 bases and J 3 bases; nucleotides not matched to a gene: 11. CDR3 nucleotide sequence: TGTGCCCGTAAGCCACAGGGGGCAGATGGGGCCAACGTCCTGACTTTC. It yields the protein CARKPQGADGANVLTF.

The rearrangement uses TRBV11-2 and TRBJ2-7; D is possibly TRBD1 (5 bases). Trimming shortened V by 5 bases and J by 6 bases, and 14 bases separated the two germline ends. The CDR3 totals 13 residues. The germline V gene has CDR1 SGHAT and CDR2 FQNNGV. The CDR3 nucleotides are TGTGCCAGCAGCACCCCCAGGGTTACCGAGCAGTACTTC. It specifies CASSTPRVTEQYF.

The chain joins TRBV5-1 to TRBJ2-5, with 9 bases that match TRBD1. Germline lookup yields CDR1 SGHRS and CDR2 YFSETQ. CDR3 length: 17 amino acids. Trimming removed 4 bases from V and 4 bases from J; junction bases left unmatched: 14. This chain's CDR3 is CASSINPQQGAGETQYF. The CDR3 coding sequence is TGCGCCAGCAGCATTAATCCCCAACAGGGGGCGGGAGAGACCCAGTACTTC.

The chain uses TRBV5-4 and TRBJ2-7; 13 bases fit TRBD2. Trimming took 4 bases from V and 1 from J; bases not matched to a gene: 2. In germline, CDR1 is SGHNT, CDR2 YYREEE (reference sequence). The CDR3 spans 15 residues. This CDR3 is CASSAGLAGSYEQYF. The CDR3 DNA reads TGTGCCAGCAGCGCGGGACTAGCGGGGTCCTACGAGCAGTACTTC.

This chain joins TRBV5-6 and TRBJ2-7, with D perhaps matching TRBD2 (6 bases). The CDR3 is 14 amino acids. V shed 2 bases and J shed 2 bases, with 11 bases lying between them. Germline V gives CDR1 SGHDT, CDR2 YYEEEE. CDR3: CASSFPGRTYEQYF. DNA of the CDR3: TGTGCCAGCAGCTTCCCAGGGAGGACCTACGAGCAGTACTTC.